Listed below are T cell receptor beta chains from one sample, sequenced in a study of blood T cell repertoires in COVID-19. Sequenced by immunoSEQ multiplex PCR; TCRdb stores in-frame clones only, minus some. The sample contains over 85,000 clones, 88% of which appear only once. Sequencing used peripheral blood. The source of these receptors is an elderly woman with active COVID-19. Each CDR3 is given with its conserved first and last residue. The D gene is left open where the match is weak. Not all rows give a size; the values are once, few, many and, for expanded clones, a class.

TGTGCCAGCAGTTACGCGGGACAGGGGCTAAAGCAGTACTTC,CASSYAGQGLKQYF,TRBJ2-7,TRBV6-2/TRBV6-3,NA,14,TRBD1
TGCGCCAGCGGAGTAGCGGGAGAAGAGACCCAGTACTTC,CASGVAGEETQYF,TRBJ2-5,TRBV5-1,NA,13,TRBD2
TGTGCCAGCAGCCGGACTTTGGCTAGCGGGATCTACAATGAGCAGTTCTTC,CASSRTLASGIYNEQFF,TRBJ2-1,TRBV14,NA,17,TRBD2
TGCAGCGTTGAAAAGGGGACACTACTTTACTTC,CSVEKGTLLYF,TRBJ2-7,TRBV29-1,few,11,NA
TGTGCCAGCAGCGACAGGGTTAGAGATACGCAGTATTTT,CASSDRVRDTQYF,TRBJ2-3,TRBV11-3,NA,13,TRBD1
TGTGCCAGCAGCCCTGGGACAGGGTTCGTACGGCAGCCCCAGCATTTT,CASSPGTGFVRQPQHF,TRBJ1-5,TRBV27,NA,16,TRBD1
TGTGCCAGCTCACTAGACTACGAGCAGTACTTC,CASSLDYEQYF,TRBJ2-7,TRBV18,NA,11,NA
TGTGCCAGCAGCCCCTTAAGGGAGCTCTACAATGAGCAGTTCTTC,CASSPLRELYNEQFF,TRBJ2-1,TRBV7-9,NA,15,NA
TGTGCCTCCACCCAACAACCGGGAACTGGGCTGTACTTC,CASTQQPGTGLYF,TRBJ2-7,TRBV30,NA,13,NA
TGCGCCAGCAGCTTGGCCAAGGGACTAGCGGGAGTAGCCACCTACGAGCAGTACTTC,CASSLAKGLAGVATYEQYF,TRBJ2-7,TRBV5-1,NA,19,TRBD2
TGTGCCAGTAGTAGACTAGCGGGAGAGACTATGAATGAGCAGTTCTTC,CASSRLAGETMNEQFF,TRBJ2-1,TRBV19,once,16,TRBD2
TGTGCCAGCAGGACAGGTGCAAAATACGAGCAGTACTTC,CASRTGAKYEQYF,TRBJ2-7,TRBV6-5,once,13,NA
TGTGCCAGCAGCTTAGCCGGGACACCTAGGAATGAGCAGTTCTTC,CASSLAGTPRNEQFF,TRBJ2-1,TRBV11-3,NA,15,NA
TGTGCCAGCAGTTCTCCGTTTCCCTACGAGCAGTACTTC,CASSSPFPYEQYF,TRBJ2-7,TRBV28,NA,13,NA
TGCGCCAGCAGCCAAGAGAGGGCAAATACGCAGTATTTT,CASSQERANTQYF,TRBJ2-3,TRBV4-3,NA,13,NA
TGCAGCGTAGGCGGGAGGGTCGTCAATGAGCAGTTCTTC,CSVGGRVVNEQFF,TRBJ2-1,TRBV29-1,NA,13,TRBD2
TGTGCCAGCAGCTTGGGTCCTACCAGCACAGATACGCAGTATTTT,CASSLGPTSTDTQYF,TRBJ2-3,TRBV5-4,NA,15,NA
TGTGCCAGCAGTTCCCCTTGGACATTCGGTTATGGCTACACCTTC,CASSSPWTFGYGYTF,TRBJ1-2,TRBV6-2/TRBV6-3,NA,15,NA
TGTGCCAGCAGCCAAGGTATAGGAACAGGGGGAGAGACCCAGTACTTC,CASSQGIGTGGETQYF,TRBJ2-5,TRBV3-1/TRBV3-2,NA,16,TRBD1
TGCGCCAGCAGCTTCTACAGGACAGATACGCAGTATTTT,CASSFYRTDTQYF,TRBJ2-3,TRBV5-1,NA,13,NA
TGTGCCAGCAGTGCGCGACTAGCGGCTAGCACAGATACGCAGTATTTT,CASSARLAASTDTQYF,TRBJ2-3,TRBV2,NA,16,TRBD2
TGTGCTTCGACAGGGTTAAATGAAAAACTGTTTTTT,CASTGLNEKLFF,TRBJ1-4,TRBV7-9,NA,12,TRBD1
TGTGCCAGCAGCTTAGTAGGGGCGAGAAATGAGCAGTTCTTC,CASSLVGARNEQFF,TRBJ2-1,TRBV7-2,NA,14,NA
TGTGCCAGCAGAGCAGACAGGGGCCATTCACCCCTCCACTTT,CASRADRGHSPLHF,TRBJ1-6,TRBV6-5,NA,14,TRBD1
TGTGCCACCAGCAGAGACTCTCGTTCGGGCAGGGGAGTAGGAGAGACCCAGTACTTC,CATSRDSRSGRGVGETQYF,TRBJ2-5,TRBV15,NA,19,NA
TGCGCCAGCAGCCTAGGGACTAGCGGGAGAGAGACCCAGTACTTC,CASSLGTSGRETQYF,TRBJ2-5,TRBV5-1,NA,15,TRBD2
TGTGCCAGCAGGGGTGGACAGGGGGGCACCGGGGAGCTGTTTTTT,CASRGGQGGTGELFF,TRBJ2-2,TRBV9,NA,15,TRBD1
TGTGCCATCAGTGACCCCCCTAGCGGGAGGGCCATAGCCGGGGAGCTGTTTTTT,CAISDPPSGRAIAGELFF,TRBJ2-2,TRBV10-3,few,18,TRBD2